Sequencing of this T cell receptor (beta chain) was carried out in a study of OX40 agonist ivuxolimab in advanced cancers. Whole-study context: Six ivuxolimab dose levels, 0.01 to 10 mg/kg, were given intravenously every 2 weeks. Findings of the study overall: Both blood CD4+ and CD8+ T cells showed clonal growth by week 6 at 0.1 to 3.0 mg/kg.

Sequencing was performed with immunoSEQ multiplex PCR; in TCRdb, only in-frame clones are kept and a portion is missing. In the table there are 10,000 or so clones, 65% to 80% of which are singletons. This CDR3 has 14 amino acids. CDR1 and CDR2 (germline): LGHNA, YNFKEQ. V was clipped by 4 bases and J by 5 bases, with 15 bases between them. On this clone: What it binds is not known.

This sequence was found in an adult with an advanced solid tumor such as melanoma, head and neck, liver or kidney cancer. The chain links TRBV4-2 to TRBJ2-7, with D perhaps matching TRBD1 (6 bases). Sample: CD4+ or CD8+ T cells sorted from blood, taken in a trial of the OX40 agonist ivuxolimab. The CDR3 loop reads CASSLYRDINEQYF. For the CDR3, the DNA is TGTGCCAGCAGCCTATACAGGGACATCAACGAGCAGTACTTC.